This TCR beta chain was identified in a study of a mutant IDH1 vaccine in newly diagnosed glioma. Overall study: Prior therapy was radiotherapy, temozolomide, or both; most received both. Notes on the study in general: Pseudoprogression looked unconnected to shifts in top peripheral T cell clonotypes.

CDR3 size: 12 residues. V dropped 4 bases and J dropped 5 bases, with 8 bases sitting between them. Germline V gene lookup returns CDR1 LNHDA and CDR2 SQIVND (reference sequence). The repertoire was sequenced with immunoSEQ multiplex PCR; TCRdb's copy has only in-frame clones and lacks some. The sample lists around 89,000 clones; about 83% were seen once. About this clone itself: Antigen: not known.

As to time point: baseline, week 1 (first vaccination visit). The treatment denotes: pre-vaccination baseline after standard-of-care therapy. The chain couples TRBV19 to TRBJ1-2; D remains ambiguous. The clonotype originates from a woman in her fifties or sixties with glioma. The material was PBMCs, obtained from a glioma patient treated with radiotherapy, temozolomide or both. The CDR3 coding sequence is TGTGCCAGTAGTAAGGGTGGTTATGGCTACACCTTC. This gives the protein CASSKGGYGYTF.